This T cell receptor beta chain is drawn from a study of T cells in Graves' hyperthyroidism and ophthalmopathy (dated by TCRdb to about 2019). Context from the whole study: Peripheral blood samples were taken at initial diagnosis, before any treatment was given. Once sampling was done, hyperthyroidism patients were given methimazole at a starting dose of 30 mg daily, whereas ophthalmopathy patients were given high-dose intravenous methylprednisolone. An independent validation cohort of fewer than 20 hyperthyroidism patients and about 16 patients who later progressed to ophthalmopathy tested prospective prediction of ophthalmopathy. To identify distinguishing TCR V-J signatures, a discovery cohort of about a hundred patients was used, comprising some 45 with Graves' ophthalmopathy and about 59 with stable Graves' hyperthyroidism. TCR Vbeta CDR3 sequencing of approximately 140 peripheral blood samples (approximately 44 ophthalmopathy, some 75 hyperthyroidism and roughly 17 progressor patients) is reported in the paper. The 100 discovery patients were divided at random into training and test sets in a 7:3 ratio. The study also compared thyroid tissue and blood T-cell repertoires from roughly six Graves' hyperthyroidism patients.

The TCR beta CDR3 regions were amplified from RNA transcripts. For the first round of RT-PCR on the TCR CDR3, the HTBI primer set was used together with the Qiagen OneStep RT-PCR kit. The libraries were constructed in a second round of multiplex PCR and then size-selected and purified. Libraries were sequenced paired-end with 100 bp reads on an Illumina HiSeq2000. The study's processing was this. SOAPnuke was used to process the raw data, with reads discarded if the reads contained adapters or uncalled bases, had a mean Phred below 15, or lacked an exact constant-primer or identifier match. COPE v1.2.5 was used to merge the high-quality paired reads, and each unique nucleotide sequence was defined as a clonotype. MiTCR v1.1 was used to align the clonotypes against IMGT TRBV, TRBD and TRBJ reference segments. The analysis was restricted to V-J combinations with a frequency above 0.0001, which together covered about 99% of the repertoires. The TCS score was defined as F50 (clonal expansion) divided by E x V (chaos), with BLOSUM62-based TCRdist calculated between CDR3 peptides within each V-J. Welch's t-statistics and random forest reduced roughly 500 V-J features to around 14, which were used in a naive Bayes classifier (R e1071). TCRdb's own reprocessing of the public reads used fastp at Q25 and MiXCR and kept productive beta chains. Under each unique CDR3 protein, matching rows form one entry showing the most common genes and DNA. These V and J calls originate from TCRdb's pipeline instead of the authors' own analysis. The sample has 650,000 to 700,000 distinct CDR3 sequences on record, 15% to 20% of them singletons. The top ten clonotypes cover roughly 16% of the sample.

A patient counted as having stable Graves' hyperthyroidism if no progression to ophthalmopathy occurred over 18 months of follow-up. Hyperthyroidism patients were aged 18 to 65 years and newly diagnosed, with disease duration of less than 2 months. The study excluded patients with uncontrolled infections, other autoimmune diseases, pregnancy or lactation. Diagnoses relied on clinical symptoms, serum thyroxine and TRAb, thyroid ultrasound and orbital computed tomography. Ficoll-Paque density gradient centrifugation was used to isolate PBMCs from under 11 ml of fresh peripheral blood. Trizol reagent was used to extract total RNA, and RNA quality was then checked on an Agilent 2100 Bioanalyzer. Study-level results and caveats: Blood samples also contained most of the expanded thyroid clonotypes (frequency above 0.001), which suggests that blood repertoires may reflect thyroid immune responses. In validation, progression to ophthalmopathy was predicted by the model with about 70% sensitivity and 72% to 85% specificity, a median of approximately 7.1 months before onset. A 13 V-J signature model separated ophthalmopathy from stable hyperthyroidism, with just over 85% sensitivity and 81.08% specificity in cross-validation and 80%/75% in testing. No statistical method was used to set the sample size in advance, and investigators knew the group allocation.

Trimming costs V 5 bases and J 5 bases, and their ends lie 10 bases apart. The germline V gene supplies CDR1 MGHRA and CDR2 YSYEKL. Its CDR3 holds 13 amino acids, cysteine through phenylalanine. Only CDR3 DNA is held: 39 bases, read in frame from base 1. For this clonotype: It lacks a known antigen. No much larger clone exists at a distance of one base, and base qualities are not known.

The chain is encoded by TRBV4-1 joined to TRBJ1-5, with the D segment identity uncertain. The sequence was obtained from a man over 45 with Graves' hyperthyroidism. Sample: blood. DNA sequence: TGCGCCAGCAGCGACACTACCTATCAGCCCCAGCATTTT. Translation gives CASSDTTYQPQHF.